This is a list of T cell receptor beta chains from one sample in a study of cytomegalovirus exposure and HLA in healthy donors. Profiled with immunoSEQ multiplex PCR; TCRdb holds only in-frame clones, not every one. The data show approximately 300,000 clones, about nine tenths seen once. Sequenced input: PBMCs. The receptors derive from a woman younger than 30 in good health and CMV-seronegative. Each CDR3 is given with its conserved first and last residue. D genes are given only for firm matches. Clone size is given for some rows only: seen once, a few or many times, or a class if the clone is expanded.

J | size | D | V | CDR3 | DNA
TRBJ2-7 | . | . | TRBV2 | CASSEGLGFDEQYF | TGTGCCAGCAGTGAAGGGCTAGGTTTTGACGAGCAGTACTTC
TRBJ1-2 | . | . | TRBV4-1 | CASSQPTTGNYGYTF | TGCGCCAGCAGCCAACCTACAACAGGAAACTATGGCTACACCTTC
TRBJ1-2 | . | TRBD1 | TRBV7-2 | CASSLVDRLNYGYTF | TGTGCCAGCAGCTTAGTGGACAGGCTTAACTATGGCTACACCTTC
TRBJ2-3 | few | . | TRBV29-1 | CSVEVALGAYGTQYF | TGCAGCGTTGAGGTAGCGCTTGGCGCCTACGGTACGCAGTATTTT
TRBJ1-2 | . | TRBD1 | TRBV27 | CASSPGQLSYGYTF | TGTGCCAGCAGCCCGGGACAGCTCTCCTATGGCTACACCTTC
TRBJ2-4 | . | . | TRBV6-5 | CASRRRGLDDIQYF | TGTGCCAGCAGACGTAGGGGTCTCGACGACATTCAGTACTTC
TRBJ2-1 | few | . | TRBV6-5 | CASSYSTGDNEQFF | TGTGCCAGCAGTTACTCCACGGGTGACAATGAGCAGTTCTTC
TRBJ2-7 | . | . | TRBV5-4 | CASSMPRGGLSEQYF | TGTGCCAGCAGCATGCCCAGGGGTGGTCTGAGCGAGCAGTACTTC
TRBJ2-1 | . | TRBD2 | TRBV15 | CATSRGHGTSGRSEQFF | TGTGCCACCAGCAGAGGCCACGGGACTAGCGGGAGGAGTGAGCAGTTCTTC
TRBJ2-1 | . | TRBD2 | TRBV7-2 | CASSLGSSGSDEQFF | TGTGCCAGCAGCTTAGGATCTAGCGGGAGTGATGAGCAGTTCTTC
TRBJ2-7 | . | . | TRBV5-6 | CASSLLGAYEQYF | TGTGCCAGCAGCTTGTTAGGAGCCTACGAGCAGTACTTC
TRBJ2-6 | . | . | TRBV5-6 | CASSHQGANVLTF | TGTGCCAGCAGCCACCAGGGGGCCAACGTCCTGACTTTC
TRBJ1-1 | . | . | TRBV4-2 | CASSQVLGGQEGAFF | TGTGCCAGCAGCCAAGTTCTCGGCGGTCAGGAGGGAGCTTTCTTT
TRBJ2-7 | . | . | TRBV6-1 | CASSEALLVGQEEQYF | TGTGCCAGCAGTGAAGCGCTTCTGGTGGGGCAAGAAGAGCAGTACTTC
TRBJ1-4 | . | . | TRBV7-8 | CASSTYLGGRGEKLFF | TGTGCCAGCAGCACATATTTAGGGGGAAGGGGGGAAAAACTGTTTTTT
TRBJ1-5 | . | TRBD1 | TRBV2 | CASSEVTGVQPQHF | TGTGCCAGCAGTGAGGTGACAGGGGTTCAGCCCCAGCATTTT
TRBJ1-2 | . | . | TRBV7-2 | CASSLVDYGYTF | TGTGCCAGCAGCTTAGTCGACTATGGCTACACCTTC
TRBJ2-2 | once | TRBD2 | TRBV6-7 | CASKGLAGADTGELFF | TGTGCCAGCAAAGGACTAGCGGGAGCGGACACCGGGGAGCTGTTTTTT
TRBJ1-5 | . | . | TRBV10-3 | CAPDGERDQPQHF | TGTGCCCCAGACGGGGAACGGGATCAGCCCCAGCATTTT
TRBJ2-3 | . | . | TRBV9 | CASSVGASTDTQYF | TGTGCCAGCAGCGTAGGGGCTAGCACAGATACGCAGTATTTT